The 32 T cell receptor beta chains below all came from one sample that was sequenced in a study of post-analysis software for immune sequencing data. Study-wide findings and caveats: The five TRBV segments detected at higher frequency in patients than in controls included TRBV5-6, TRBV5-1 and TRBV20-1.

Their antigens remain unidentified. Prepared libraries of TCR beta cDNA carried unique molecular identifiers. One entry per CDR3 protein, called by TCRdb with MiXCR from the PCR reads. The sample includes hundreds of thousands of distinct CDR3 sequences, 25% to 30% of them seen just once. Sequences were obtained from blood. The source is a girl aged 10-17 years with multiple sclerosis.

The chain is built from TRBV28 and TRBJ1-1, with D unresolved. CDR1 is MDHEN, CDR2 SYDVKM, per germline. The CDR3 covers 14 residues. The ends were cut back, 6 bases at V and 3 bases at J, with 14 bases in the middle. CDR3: CASRYPTRYTEAFF. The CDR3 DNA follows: TGTGCCAGCAGATACCCTACCCGGTACACTGAAGCTTTCTTT.

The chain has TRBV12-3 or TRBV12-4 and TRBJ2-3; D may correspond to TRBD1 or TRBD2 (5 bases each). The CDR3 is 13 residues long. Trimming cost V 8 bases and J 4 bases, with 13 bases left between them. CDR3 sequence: CASGTVGADTQYF. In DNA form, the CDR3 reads TGTGCCAGCGGCACAGTGGGGGCAGATACGCAGTATTTT.

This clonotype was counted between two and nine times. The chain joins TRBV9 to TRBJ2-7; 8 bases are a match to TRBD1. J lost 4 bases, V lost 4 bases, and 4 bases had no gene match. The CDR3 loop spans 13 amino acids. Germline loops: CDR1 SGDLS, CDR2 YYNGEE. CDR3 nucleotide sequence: TGTGCCAGCAGCCCGACAGGGGAGTACGAGCAGTACTTC. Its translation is CASSPTGEYEQYF.

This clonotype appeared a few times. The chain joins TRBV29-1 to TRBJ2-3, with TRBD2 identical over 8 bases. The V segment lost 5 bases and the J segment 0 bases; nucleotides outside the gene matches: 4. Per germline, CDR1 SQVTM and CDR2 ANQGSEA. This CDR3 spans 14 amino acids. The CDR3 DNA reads TGCAGCGTTAGGCGGGGGGCTAGCACAGATACGCAGTATTTT. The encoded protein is CSVRRGASTDTQYF.

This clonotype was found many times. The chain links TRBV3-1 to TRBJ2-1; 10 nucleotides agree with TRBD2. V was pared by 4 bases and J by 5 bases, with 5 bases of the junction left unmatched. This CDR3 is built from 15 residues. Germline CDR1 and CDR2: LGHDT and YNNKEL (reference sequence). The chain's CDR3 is CASSRWTSGNNEQFF. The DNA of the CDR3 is TGTGCCAGCAGCCGATGGACTAGCGGCAACAATGAGCAGTTCTTC.

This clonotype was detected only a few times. The CDR3 sequence is CASSPFFRAGEQFF. DNA of the CDR3: TGTGCCAGCTCACCATTCTTCAGGGCCGGTGAGCAGTTCTTC. The chain joins TRBV18 to TRBJ2-1, with D possibly matching TRBD1 (5 bases). Germline lookup yields CDR1 KGHSH and CDR2 LQKENI. V was clipped by 2 bases and J by 9 bases, with 14 bases between them. The CDR3 has 14 residues. The whole variable domain, remainder taken from reference TRBV18 and TRBJ2-1, is NAGVMQNPRHLVRRRGQEARLRCSPMKGHSHVYWYRQLPEEGLKFMVYLQKENIIDESGMPKERFSAEFPKEGPSILRIQQVVRGDSAAYFCASSPFFRAGEQFFGPGTRLTVL.

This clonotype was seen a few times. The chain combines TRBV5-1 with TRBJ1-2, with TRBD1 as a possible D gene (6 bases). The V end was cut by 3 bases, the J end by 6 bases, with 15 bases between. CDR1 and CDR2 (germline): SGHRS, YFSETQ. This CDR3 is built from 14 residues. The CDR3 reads CASSSIAGVNGYTF. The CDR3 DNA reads TGCGCCAGCAGCTCGATTGCAGGGGTTAATGGCTACACCTTC.

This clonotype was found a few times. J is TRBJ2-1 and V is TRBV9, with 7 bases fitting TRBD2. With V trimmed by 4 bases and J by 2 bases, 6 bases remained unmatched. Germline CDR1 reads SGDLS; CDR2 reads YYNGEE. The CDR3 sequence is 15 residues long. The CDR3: CASSMSGATYNEQFF. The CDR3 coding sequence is TGTGCCAGCAGCATGAGCGGGGCGACCTACAATGAGCAGTTCTTC. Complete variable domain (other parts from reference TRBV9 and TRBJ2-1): DSGVTQTPKHLITATGQRVTLRCSPRSGDLSVYWYQQSLDQGLQFLIQYYNGEERAKGNILERFSAQQFPDLHSELNLSSLELGDSALYFCASSMSGATYNEQFFGPGTRLTVL.

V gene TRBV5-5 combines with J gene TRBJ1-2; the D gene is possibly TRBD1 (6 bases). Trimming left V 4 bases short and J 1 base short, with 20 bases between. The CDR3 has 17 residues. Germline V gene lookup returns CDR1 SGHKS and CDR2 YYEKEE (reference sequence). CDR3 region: CASSRVVQGVFNYGYTF. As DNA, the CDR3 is TGTGCCAGCAGCCGGGTAGTACAGGGTGTCTTTAACTATGGCTACACCTTC.

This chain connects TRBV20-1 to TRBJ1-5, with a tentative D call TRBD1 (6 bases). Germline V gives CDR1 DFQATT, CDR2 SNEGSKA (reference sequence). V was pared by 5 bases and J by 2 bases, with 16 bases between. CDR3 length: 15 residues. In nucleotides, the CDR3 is TGCAGTGCTGGGAGGGGGTATGGTGGCAATCAGCCCCAGCATTTT. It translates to CSAGRGYGGNQPQHF.

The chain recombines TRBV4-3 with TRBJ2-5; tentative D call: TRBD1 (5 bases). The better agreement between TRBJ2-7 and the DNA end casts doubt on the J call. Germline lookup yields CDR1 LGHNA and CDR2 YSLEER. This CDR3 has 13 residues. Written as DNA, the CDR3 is TGCGCCAGCAGCCACACAGGAAGGGACGAGCAGTACTTC. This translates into CASSHTGRDEQYF.

The CDR3 loop is CATSGLGVGYGYTF. CDR3 DNA sequence: TGTGCCACCAGCGGACTCGGGGTAGGCTATGGCTACACCTTC. This rearrangement joins TRBV15 to TRBJ1-2; the D is unclear. Germline lookup yields CDR1 LNHNV and CDR2 YYDKDF (reference sequence). The V end lost 5 bases, the J end lost 4 bases, and 14 bases lay between the germline ends. This CDR3 spans 14 amino acids.

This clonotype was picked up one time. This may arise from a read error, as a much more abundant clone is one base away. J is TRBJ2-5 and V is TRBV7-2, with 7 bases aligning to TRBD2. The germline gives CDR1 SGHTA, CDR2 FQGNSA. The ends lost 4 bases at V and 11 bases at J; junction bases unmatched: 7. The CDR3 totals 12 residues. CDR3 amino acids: CASSYSWGGQYF. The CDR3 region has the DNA TGTGCCAGCAGCTACTCCTGGGGGGGGCAGTACTTC.

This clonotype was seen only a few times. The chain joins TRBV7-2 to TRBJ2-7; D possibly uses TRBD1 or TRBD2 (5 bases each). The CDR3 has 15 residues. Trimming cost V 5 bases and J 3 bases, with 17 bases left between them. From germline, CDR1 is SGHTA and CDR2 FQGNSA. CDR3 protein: CASSRNRDGGYEQYF. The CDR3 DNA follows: TGTGCCAGCAGCCGCAACCGGGACGGAGGCTACGAGCAGTACTTC.

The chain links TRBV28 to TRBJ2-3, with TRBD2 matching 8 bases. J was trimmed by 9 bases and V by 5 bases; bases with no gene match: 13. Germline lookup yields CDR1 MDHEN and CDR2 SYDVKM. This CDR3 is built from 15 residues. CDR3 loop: CASSPRTSRRGTQYF. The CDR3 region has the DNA TGTGCCAGCAGTCCCCGGACTAGCCGGAGGGGGACGCAGTATTTT. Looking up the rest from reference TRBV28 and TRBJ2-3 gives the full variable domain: DVKVTQSSRYLVKRTGEKVFLECVQDMDHENMFWYRQDPGLGLRLIYFSYDVKMKEKGDIPEGYSVSREKKERFSLILESASTNQTSMYLCASSPRTSRRGTQYFGPGTRLTVL.

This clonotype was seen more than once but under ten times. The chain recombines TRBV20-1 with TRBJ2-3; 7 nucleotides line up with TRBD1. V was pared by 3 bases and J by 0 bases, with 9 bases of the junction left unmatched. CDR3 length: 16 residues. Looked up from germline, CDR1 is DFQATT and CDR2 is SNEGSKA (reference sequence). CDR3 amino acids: CSASLRDSSSTDTQYF. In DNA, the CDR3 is TGCAGTGCTAGTCTCCGGGACAGCTCTAGCACAGATACGCAGTATTTT.

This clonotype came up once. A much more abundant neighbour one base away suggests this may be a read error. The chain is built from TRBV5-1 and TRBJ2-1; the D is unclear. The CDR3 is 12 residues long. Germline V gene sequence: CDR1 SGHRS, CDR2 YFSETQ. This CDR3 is CVSSWNRDEQFF. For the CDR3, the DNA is TGCGTCAGCAGCTGGAACCGGGATGAGCAGTTCTTC.

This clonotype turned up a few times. This CDR3 is CASSYGRGPINTEAFF. CDR3 DNA sequence: TGTGCCAGCAGTTACGGCCGGGGGCCAATCAACACTGAAGCTTTCTTT. This sequence joins TRBV6-5 and TRBJ1-1, with D perhaps matching TRBD1 (6 bases). Germline assignment: CDR1 MNHEY and CDR2 SVGAGI. Between the trimmed V and J ends, which lost 2 bases and 2 bases, there was a span of 15 bases. CDR3 length equals 16 residues.

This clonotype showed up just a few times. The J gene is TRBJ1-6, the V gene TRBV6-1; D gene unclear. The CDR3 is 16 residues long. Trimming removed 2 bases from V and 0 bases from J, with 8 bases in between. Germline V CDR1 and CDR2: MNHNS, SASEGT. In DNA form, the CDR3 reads TGTGCCAGCAGTGAAAGCCGCGGCTCCTATAATTCACCCCTCCACTTT. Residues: CASSESRGSYNSPLHF.

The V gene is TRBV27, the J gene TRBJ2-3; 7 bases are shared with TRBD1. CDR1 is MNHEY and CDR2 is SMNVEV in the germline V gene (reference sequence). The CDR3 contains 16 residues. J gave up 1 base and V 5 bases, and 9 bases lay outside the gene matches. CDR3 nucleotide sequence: TGTGCCAGCAGTCCAGACGACAGGGAAGGCACAGATACGCAGTATTTT. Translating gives CASSPDDREGTDTQYF.

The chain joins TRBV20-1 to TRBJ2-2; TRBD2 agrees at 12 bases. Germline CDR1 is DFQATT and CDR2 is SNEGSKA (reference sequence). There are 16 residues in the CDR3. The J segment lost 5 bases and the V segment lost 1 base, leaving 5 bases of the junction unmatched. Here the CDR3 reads CSARAPGTSGTGELFF. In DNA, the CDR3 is TGCAGTGCTAGAGCCCCCGGGACTAGCGGGACCGGGGAGCTGTTTTTT.

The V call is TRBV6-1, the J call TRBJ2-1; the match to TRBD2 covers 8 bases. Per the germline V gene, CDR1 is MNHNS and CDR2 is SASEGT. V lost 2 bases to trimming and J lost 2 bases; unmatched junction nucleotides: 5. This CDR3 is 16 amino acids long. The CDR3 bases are TGTGCCAGCAGTGAATTCGGGACTAGGACCTACAATGAGCAGTTCTTC. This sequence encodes CASSEFGTRTYNEQFF.

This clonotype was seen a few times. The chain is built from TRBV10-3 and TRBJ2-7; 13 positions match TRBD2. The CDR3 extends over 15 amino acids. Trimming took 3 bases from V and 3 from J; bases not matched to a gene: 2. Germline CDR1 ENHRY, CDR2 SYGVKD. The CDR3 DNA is TGTGCCATCAGTGACAGACTAGCGGGAGGCTACGAGCAGTACTTC. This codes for CAISDRLAGGYEQYF.

DNA for the CDR3: TGTGCCAGCGAGGAAGGGGGGTCCAAAAACATTCAGTACTTC. Its protein product is CASEEGGSKNIQYF. The V gene is TRBV6-5, the J gene TRBJ2-4; TRBD1 or TRBD2 may be the D gene (6 bases each). V shed 8 bases and J shed 2 bases, with 13 bases lying between them. The CDR3 spans 14 residues. Germline V gene data show CDR1 as MNHEY and CDR2 as SVGAGI.

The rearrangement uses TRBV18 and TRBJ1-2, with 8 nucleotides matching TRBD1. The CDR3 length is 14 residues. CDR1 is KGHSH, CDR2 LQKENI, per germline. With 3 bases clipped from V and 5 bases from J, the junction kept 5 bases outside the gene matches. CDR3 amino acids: CASSPNRGEYGYTF. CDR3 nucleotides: TGTGCCAGCTCACCGAACAGGGGGGAATATGGCTACACCTTC.

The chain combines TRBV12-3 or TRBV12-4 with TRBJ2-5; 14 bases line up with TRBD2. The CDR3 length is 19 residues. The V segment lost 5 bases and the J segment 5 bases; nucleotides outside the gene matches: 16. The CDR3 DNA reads TGTGCCAGCAGTCTTCGACGGGGGACTAGCGGGAGCCCCCGGGAGACCCAGTACTTC. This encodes CASSLRRGTSGSPRETQYF.

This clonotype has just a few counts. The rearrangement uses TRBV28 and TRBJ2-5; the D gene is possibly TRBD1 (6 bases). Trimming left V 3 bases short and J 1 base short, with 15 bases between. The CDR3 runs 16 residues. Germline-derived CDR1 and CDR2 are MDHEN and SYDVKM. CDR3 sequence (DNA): TGTGCCAGCAGTTTCTACGCAGGGGCCATCCAAGAGACCCAGTACTTC. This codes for CASSFYAGAIQETQYF.

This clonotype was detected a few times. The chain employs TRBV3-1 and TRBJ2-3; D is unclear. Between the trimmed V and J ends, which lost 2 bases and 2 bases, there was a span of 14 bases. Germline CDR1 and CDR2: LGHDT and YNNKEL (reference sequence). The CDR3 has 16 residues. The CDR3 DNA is TGTGCCAGCAGCCAATTATACTGGCAGCCCACAGATACGCAGTATTTT. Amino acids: CASSQLYWQPTDTQYF.

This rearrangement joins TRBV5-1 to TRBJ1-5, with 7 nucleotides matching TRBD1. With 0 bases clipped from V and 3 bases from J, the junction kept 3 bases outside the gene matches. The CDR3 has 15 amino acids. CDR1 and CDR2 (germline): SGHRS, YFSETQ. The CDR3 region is CASSLEGGHNQPQHF. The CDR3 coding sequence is TGCGCCAGCAGCTTGGAAGGGGGCCACAATCAGCCCCAGCATTTT. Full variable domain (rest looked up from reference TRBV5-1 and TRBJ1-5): KAGVTQTPRYLIKTRGQQVTLSCSPISGHRSVSWYQQTPGQGLQFLFEYFSETQRNKGNFPGRFSGRQFSNSRSEMNVSTLELGDSALYLCASSLEGGHNQPQHFGDGTRLSIL.

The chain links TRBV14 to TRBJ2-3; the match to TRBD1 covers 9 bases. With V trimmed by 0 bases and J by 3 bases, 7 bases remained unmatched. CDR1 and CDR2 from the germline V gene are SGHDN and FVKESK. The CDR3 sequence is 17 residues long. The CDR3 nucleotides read TGTGCCAGCAGCCAAGATTTGAGCGGGACAGGGACAGATACGCAGTATTTT. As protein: CASSQDLSGTGTDTQYF.

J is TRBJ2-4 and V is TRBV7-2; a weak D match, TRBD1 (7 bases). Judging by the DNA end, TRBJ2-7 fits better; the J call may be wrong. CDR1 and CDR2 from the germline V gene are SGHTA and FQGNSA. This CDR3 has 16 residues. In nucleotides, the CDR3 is TGTGCCAGCAGCTTTCCCTACAGGGGCCGGGAGTACGAGCAGTACTTC. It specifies CASSFPYRGREYEQYF.

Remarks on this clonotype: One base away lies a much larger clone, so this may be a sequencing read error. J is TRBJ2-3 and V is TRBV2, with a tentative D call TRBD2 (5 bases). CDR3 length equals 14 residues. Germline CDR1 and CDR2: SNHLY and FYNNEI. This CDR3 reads CASREALATDTQYF. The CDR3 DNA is TGTGCCAGCAGGGAAGCGCTAGCCACAGATACGCAGTATTTT.